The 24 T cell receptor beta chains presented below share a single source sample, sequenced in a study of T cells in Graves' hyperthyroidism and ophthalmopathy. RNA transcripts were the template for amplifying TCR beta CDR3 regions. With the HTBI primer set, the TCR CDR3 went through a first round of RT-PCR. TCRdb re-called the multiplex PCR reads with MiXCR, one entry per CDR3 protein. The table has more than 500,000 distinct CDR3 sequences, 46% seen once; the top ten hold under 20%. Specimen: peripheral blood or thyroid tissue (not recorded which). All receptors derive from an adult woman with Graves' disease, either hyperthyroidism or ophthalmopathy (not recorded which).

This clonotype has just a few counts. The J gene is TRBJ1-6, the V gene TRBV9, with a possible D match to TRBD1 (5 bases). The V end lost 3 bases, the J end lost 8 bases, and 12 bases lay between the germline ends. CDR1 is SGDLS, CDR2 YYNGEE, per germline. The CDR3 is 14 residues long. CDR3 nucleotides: TGTGCCAGCAGCGCATCAGGGTGGGATTCACCCCTCCACTTT. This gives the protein CASSASGWDSPLHF.

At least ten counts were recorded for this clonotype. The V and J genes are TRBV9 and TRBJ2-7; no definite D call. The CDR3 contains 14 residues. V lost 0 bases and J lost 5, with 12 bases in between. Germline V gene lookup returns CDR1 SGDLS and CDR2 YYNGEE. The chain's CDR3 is CASSVEAGGHEQYF. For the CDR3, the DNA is TGTGCCAGCAGCGTAGAGGCAGGCGGCCACGAGCAGTACTTC.

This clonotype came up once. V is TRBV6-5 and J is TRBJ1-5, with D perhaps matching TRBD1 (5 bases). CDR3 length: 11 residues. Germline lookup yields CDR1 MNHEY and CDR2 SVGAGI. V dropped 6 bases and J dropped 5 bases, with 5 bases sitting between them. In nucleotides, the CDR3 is TGTGCCAGCAGGACAGATCAGCCCCAGCATTTT. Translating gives CASRTDQPQHF.

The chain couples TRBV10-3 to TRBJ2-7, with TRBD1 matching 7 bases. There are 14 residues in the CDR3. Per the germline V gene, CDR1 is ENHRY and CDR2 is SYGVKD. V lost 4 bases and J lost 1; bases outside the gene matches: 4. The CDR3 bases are TGTGCCATCAGTGCTCGGACAGGATCCTACGAGCAGTACTTC. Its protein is CAISARTGSYEQYF.

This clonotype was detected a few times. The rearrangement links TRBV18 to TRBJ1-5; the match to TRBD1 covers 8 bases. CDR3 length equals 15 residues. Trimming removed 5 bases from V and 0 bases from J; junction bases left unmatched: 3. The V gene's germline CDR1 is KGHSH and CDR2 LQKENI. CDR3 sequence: CASSMTGDSNQPQHF. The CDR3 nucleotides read TGTGCCAGCTCAATGACAGGGGATAGCAATCAGCCCCAGCATTTT.

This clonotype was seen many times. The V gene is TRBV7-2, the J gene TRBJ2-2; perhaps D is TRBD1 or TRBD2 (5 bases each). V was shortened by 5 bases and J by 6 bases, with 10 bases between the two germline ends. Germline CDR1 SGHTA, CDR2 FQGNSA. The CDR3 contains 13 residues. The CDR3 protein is CASSPQGAGELFF. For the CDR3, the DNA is TGTGCCAGCAGCCCTCAGGGAGCCGGGGAGCTGTTTTTT.

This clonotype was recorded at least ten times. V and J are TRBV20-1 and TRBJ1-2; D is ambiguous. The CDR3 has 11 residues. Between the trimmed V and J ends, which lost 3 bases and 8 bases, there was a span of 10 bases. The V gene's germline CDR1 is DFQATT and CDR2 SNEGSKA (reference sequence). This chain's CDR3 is CSASLIEGYTF. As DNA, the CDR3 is TGCAGTGCTAGTCTAATCGAGGGCTACACCTTC.

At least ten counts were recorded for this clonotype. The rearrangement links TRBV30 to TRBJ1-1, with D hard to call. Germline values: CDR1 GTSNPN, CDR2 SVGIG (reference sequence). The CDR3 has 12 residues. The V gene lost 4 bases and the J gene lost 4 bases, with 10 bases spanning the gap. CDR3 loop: CAWMTGGTEAFF. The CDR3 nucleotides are TGTGCCTGGATGACGGGAGGCACTGAAGCTTTCTTT.

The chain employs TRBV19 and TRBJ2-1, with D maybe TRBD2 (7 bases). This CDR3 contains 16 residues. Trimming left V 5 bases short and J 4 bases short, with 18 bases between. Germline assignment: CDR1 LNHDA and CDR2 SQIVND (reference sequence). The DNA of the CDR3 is TGTGCCAGTAGTCGGCCAGGGGAGCGGGGATACAATGAGCAGTTCTTC. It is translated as CASSRPGERGYNEQFF.

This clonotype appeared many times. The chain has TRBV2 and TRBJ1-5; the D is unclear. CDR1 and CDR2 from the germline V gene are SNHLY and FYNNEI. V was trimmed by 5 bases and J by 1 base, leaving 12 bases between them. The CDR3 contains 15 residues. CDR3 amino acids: CASSLGLRSNQPQHF. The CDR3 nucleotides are TGTGCCAGCAGTCTGGGTCTTAGAAGCAATCAGCCCCAGCATTTT.

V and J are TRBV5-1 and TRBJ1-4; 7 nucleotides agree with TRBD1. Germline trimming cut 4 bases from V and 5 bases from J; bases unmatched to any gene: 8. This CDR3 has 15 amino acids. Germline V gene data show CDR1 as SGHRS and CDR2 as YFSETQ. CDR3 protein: CASSAQTGTNEKLFF. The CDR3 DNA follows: TGCGCCAGCAGCGCACAGACAGGGACGAATGAAAAACTGTTTTTT.

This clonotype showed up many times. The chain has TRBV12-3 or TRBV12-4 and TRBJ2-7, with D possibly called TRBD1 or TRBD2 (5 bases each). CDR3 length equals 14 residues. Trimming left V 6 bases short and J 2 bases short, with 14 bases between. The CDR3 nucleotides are TGTGCCAGCAGCAACCGGGACCGAGCCTACGAGCAGTACTTC. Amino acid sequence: CASSNRDRAYEQYF.

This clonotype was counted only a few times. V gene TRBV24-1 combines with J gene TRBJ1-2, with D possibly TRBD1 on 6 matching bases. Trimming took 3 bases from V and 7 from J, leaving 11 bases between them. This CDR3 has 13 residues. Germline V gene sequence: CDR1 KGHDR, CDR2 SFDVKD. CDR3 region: CATSDPGEAGYTF. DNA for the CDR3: TGTGCCACCAGTGATCCAGGGGAAGCTGGCTACACCTTC.

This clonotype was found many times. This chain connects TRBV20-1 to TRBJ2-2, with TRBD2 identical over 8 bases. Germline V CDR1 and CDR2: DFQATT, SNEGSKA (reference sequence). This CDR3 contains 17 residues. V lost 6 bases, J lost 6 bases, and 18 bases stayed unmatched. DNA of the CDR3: TGCAGTGCCCCTCGGGTAGGGGTAGCGGGAATGTCCGGGGAGCTGTTTTTT. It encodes CSAPRVGVAGMSGELFF.

Written as DNA, the CDR3 is TGTGCCAGCAGCGCCCGGACAGGGACGGAAAACACCATATATTTT. It codes for CASSARTGTENTIYF. The rearrangement uses TRBV7-2 and TRBJ1-3; 8 nucleotides match TRBD1. Germline-derived CDR1 and CDR2 are SGHTA and FQGNSA. The CDR3 is 15 residues long. With 5 bases clipped from V and 6 bases from J, the junction kept 9 bases outside the gene matches.

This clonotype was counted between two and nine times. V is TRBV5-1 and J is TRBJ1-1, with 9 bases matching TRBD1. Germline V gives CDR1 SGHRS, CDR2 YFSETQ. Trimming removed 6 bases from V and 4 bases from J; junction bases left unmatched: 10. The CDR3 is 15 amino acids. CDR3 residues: CASTPRDRASTEAFF. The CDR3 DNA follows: TGCGCCAGCACCCCCAGGGACAGGGCGTCCACTGAAGCTTTCTTT.

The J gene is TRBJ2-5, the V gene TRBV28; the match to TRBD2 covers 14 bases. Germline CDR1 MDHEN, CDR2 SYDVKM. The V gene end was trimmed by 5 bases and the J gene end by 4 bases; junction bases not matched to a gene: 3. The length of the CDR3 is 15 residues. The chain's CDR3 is CASSMGTSGRETQYF. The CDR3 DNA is TGTGCCAGCAGTATGGGGACTAGCGGGAGAGAGACCCAGTACTTC.

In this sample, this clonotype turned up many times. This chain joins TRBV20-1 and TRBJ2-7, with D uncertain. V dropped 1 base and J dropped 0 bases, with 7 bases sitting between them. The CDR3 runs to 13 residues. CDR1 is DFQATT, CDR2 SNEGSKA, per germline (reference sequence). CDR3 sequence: CSARVAASYEQYF. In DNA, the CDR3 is TGCAGTGCTAGAGTGGCGGCCTCCTACGAGCAGTACTTC.

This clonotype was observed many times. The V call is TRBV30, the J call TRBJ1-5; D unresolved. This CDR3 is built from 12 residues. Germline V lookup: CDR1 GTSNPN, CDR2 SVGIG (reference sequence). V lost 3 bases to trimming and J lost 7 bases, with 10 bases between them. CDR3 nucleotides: TGTGCCTGGAGGGAAGGCGGACAGCCCCAGCATTTT. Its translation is CAWREGGQPQHF.

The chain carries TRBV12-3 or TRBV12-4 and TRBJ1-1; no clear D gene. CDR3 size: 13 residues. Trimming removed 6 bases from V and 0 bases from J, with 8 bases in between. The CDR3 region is CASRSMMNTEAFF. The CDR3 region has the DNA TGTGCCAGCAGGTCAATGATGAACACTGAAGCTTTCTTT.

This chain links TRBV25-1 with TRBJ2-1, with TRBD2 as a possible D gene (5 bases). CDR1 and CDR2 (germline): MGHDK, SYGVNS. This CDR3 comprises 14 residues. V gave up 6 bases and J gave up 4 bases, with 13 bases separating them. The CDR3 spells CASSGISPYNEQFF. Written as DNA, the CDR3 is TGTGCCAGCAGCGGGATTTCCCCTTACAATGAGCAGTTCTTC.

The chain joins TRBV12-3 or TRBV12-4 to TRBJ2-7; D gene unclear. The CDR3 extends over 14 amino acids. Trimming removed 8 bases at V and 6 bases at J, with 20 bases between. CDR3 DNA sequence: TGTGCCAGCGGCGTCGACCGGAAGATAGGCGAGCAGTACTTC. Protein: CASGVDRKIGEQYF.

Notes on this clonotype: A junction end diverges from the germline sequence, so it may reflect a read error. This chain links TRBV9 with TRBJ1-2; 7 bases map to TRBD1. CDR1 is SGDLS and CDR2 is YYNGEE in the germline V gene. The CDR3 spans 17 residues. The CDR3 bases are TGTGTCAGCAGCGAAGCACCCCGGGACAGAGAGAACTATGGCTACACCTTC. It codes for CVSSEAPRDRENYGYTF.

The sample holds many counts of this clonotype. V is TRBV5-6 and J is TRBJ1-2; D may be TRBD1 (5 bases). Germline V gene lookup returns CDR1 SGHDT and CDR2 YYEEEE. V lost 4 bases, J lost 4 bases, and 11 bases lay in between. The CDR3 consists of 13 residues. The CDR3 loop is CASSPPGGYGYTF. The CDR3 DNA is TGTGCCAGCAGCCCACCCGGGGGCTATGGCTACACCTTC.